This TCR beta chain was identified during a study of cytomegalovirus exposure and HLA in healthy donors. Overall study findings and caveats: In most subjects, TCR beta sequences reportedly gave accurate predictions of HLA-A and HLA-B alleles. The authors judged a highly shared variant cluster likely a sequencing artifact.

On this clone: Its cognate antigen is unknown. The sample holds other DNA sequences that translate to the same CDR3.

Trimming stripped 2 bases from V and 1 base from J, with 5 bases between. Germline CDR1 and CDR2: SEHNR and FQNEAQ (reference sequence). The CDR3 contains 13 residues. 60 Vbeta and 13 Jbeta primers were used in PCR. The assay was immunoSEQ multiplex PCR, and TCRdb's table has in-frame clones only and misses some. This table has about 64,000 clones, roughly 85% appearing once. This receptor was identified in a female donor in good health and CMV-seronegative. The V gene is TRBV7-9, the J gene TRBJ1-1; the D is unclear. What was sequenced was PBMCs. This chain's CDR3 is CASSLTGNTEAFF. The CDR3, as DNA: TGTGCCAGCAGCTTAACGGGGAACACTGAAGCTTTCTTT.